A selection of T cell receptor beta chains follows, all from one sample in a study of blood T cell repertoires in COVID-19. Produced via immunoSEQ multiplex PCR; TCRdb's table is partial and in-frame only. The profile shows 100,000 to 150,000 clones, 80% of them singletons. Sequenced input: peripheral blood. All receptors come from a man in his sixties with active or convalescent COVID-19. CDR3s include the opening cysteine and the closing phenylalanine or tryptophan. D genes are given only for firm matches. The size field is filled for only some rows; it gives once, few, many or a size class.

j_gene: TRBJ2-1; abundance: .; v_gene: TRBV18; d_gene: TRBD2; CDR3nt: TGTGCCAGCTCACCGAGGGCTAGCGGGAGTTGGAACAATGAGCAGTTCTTC; CDR3aa: CASSPRASGSWNNEQFF
j_gene: TRBJ2-1; abundance: .; v_gene: TRBV28; d_gene: .; CDR3nt: TGTGCCAGCGATAGTGGGGTAGCGGCCAACAATGAGCAGTTCTTC; CDR3aa: CASDSGVAANNEQFF
j_gene: TRBJ1-1; abundance: .; v_gene: TRBV15; d_gene: .; CDR3nt: TGTGCCACCAGCAGTCCTCGAACAGGGAACACTGAAGCTTTCTTT; CDR3aa: CATSSPRTGNTEAFF
j_gene: TRBJ2-7; abundance: .; v_gene: TRBV29-1; d_gene: .; CDR3nt: TGCAGCGTTGAATTAGCAGGGAGGAAGAACGAGCAGTACTTC; CDR3aa: CSVELAGRKNEQYF
j_gene: TRBJ2-3; abundance: .; v_gene: TRBV27; d_gene: .; CDR3nt: TGTGCCAGCAGTTTAACGGCAGGGAAGAGCACAGATACGCAGTATTTT; CDR3aa: CASSLTAGKSTDTQYF
j_gene: TRBJ2-7; abundance: .; v_gene: TRBV23-1; d_gene: .; CDR3nt: TGCGCCAGCAGTCGGATTGGGCAGGGTGTCTACGAGCAGTACTTC; CDR3aa: CASSRIGQGVYEQYF
j_gene: TRBJ1-2; abundance: once; v_gene: TRBV24-1; d_gene: .; CDR3nt: TGTGCCACCAGTGACCCAATGAGAGGCTACACCTTC; CDR3aa: CATSDPMRGYTF
j_gene: TRBJ1-5; abundance: .; v_gene: TRBV12-3/TRBV12-4; d_gene: TRBD1; CDR3nt: TGTGCCAGCAGAAGACAGGGGTGGCAGCCCCAGCATTTT; CDR3aa: CASRRQGWQPQHF
j_gene: TRBJ1-4; abundance: .; v_gene: TRBV4-3; d_gene: .; CDR3nt: TGCGCCAGCAGCCAAGAGGGCGGGAATGAAAAACTGTTTTTT; CDR3aa: CASSQEGGNEKLFF
j_gene: TRBJ2-1; abundance: .; v_gene: TRBV14; d_gene: TRBD1; CDR3nt: TGTGCCAGCAGCCGGGGGGGACAGGGGAGGAGTGAGCAGTTCTTC; CDR3aa: CASSRGGQGRSEQFF
j_gene: TRBJ1-5; abundance: .; v_gene: TRBV2; d_gene: TRBD1; CDR3nt: TGTGCCAGTGGAGACAGGGGGCGAAGTCAGCCCCAGCATTTT; CDR3aa: CASGDRGRSQPQHF
j_gene: TRBJ2-2; abundance: .; v_gene: TRBV11-2; d_gene: TRBD2; CDR3nt: TGTGCCAGCAGTTATGGACTAGCGGGAAACACCGGGGAGCTGTTTTTT; CDR3aa: CASSYGLAGNTGELFF
j_gene: TRBJ1-2; abundance: many; v_gene: TRBV28; d_gene: TRBD1; CDR3nt: TGTGCCAGCAGTTTAAGCAGGGGGTCCGGCTACACCTTC; CDR3aa: CASSLSRGSGYTF
j_gene: TRBJ2-1; abundance: .; v_gene: TRBV7-8; d_gene: TRBD2; CDR3nt: TGTGCCAGCAGCTCCGGGACTAGCGGAACTAATGAGCAGTTCTTC; CDR3aa: CASSSGTSGTNEQFF
j_gene: TRBJ2-1; abundance: few; v_gene: TRBV29-1; d_gene: .; CDR3nt: TGCAGCGTTGAACTAGCCGCCAATGAGCAGTTCTTC; CDR3aa: CSVELAANEQFF
j_gene: TRBJ1-5; abundance: few; v_gene: TRBV6-5; d_gene: .; CDR3nt: TGTGCCAGCAGTCCGCGACGGCAAGGAGGGCCCCAGCATTTT; CDR3aa: CASSPRRQGGPQHF
j_gene: TRBJ1-1; abundance: .; v_gene: TRBV27; d_gene: .; CDR3nt: TGTGCCAGCAGTAAAGCCCCACAGGGGAACACTGAAGCTTTCTTT; CDR3aa: CASSKAPQGNTEAFF
j_gene: TRBJ2-7; abundance: .; v_gene: TRBV14; d_gene: TRBD1; CDR3nt: TGTGCCAGCAGCCTCATCGCAGGGGGCTCCGAGCAGTACTTC; CDR3aa: CASSLIAGGSEQYF
j_gene: TRBJ2-1; abundance: .; v_gene: TRBV7-2; d_gene: TRBD2; CDR3nt: TGTGCCAGCAGCCCAGGACTAGCGGGGTACAATGAGCAGTTCTTC; CDR3aa: CASSPGLAGYNEQFF
j_gene: TRBJ2-5; abundance: once; v_gene: TRBV5-1; d_gene: TRBD2; CDR3nt: TGCGCCAGTTGTTTAGCGGGGGTAGAGACCCAGTACTTC; CDR3aa: CASCLAGVETQYF
j_gene: TRBJ1-3; abundance: .; v_gene: TRBV3-1/TRBV3-2; d_gene: TRBD1; CDR3nt: TGTGCCAGCAGCCAAGATAGTGGTATTGGGACAGGAACTTCTGGAAACACCATATATTTT; CDR3aa: CASSQDSGIGTGTSGNTIYF
j_gene: TRBJ1-6; abundance: .; v_gene: TRBV4-2; d_gene: .; CDR3nt: TGTGCCAGCAGCCCAGGAGGAGCAAATTCACCCCTCCACTTT; CDR3aa: CASSPGGANSPLHF
j_gene: TRBJ2-2; abundance: few; v_gene: TRBV11-3; d_gene: .; CDR3nt: TGTGCCAGCAGCCCAAGCGGTAGCACATACACCGGGGAGCTGTTTTTT; CDR3aa: CASSPSGSTYTGELFF
j_gene: TRBJ2-1; abundance: .; v_gene: TRBV5-1; d_gene: TRBD2; CDR3nt: TGCGCCAGCAGCTCCGGAGACGCGGGGGGGAATGAGCAGTTCTTC; CDR3aa: CASSSGDAGGNEQFF
j_gene: TRBJ2-5; abundance: .; v_gene: TRBV7-6; d_gene: .; CDR3nt: TGTGCCAGCAGCTTACGAGAACTGTTAGAGACCCAGTACTTC; CDR3aa: CASSLRELLETQYF
j_gene: TRBJ1-1; abundance: .; v_gene: TRBV19; d_gene: .; CDR3nt: TGTGCCAGTAGTCTCCATACTCGGGGTAGGAACACTGAAGCTTTCTTT; CDR3aa: CASSLHTRGRNTEAFF
j_gene: TRBJ2-5; abundance: few; v_gene: TRBV29-1; d_gene: TRBD2; CDR3nt: TGCAGCGTTGAGACTAGCGGGAGAGAGACCCAGTACTTC; CDR3aa: CSVETSGRETQYF
j_gene: TRBJ1-5; abundance: .; v_gene: TRBV6-2/TRBV6-3; d_gene: .; CDR3nt: TGTGCCAGCAGTCCCCACTCAGGGGCTCTGAGGAATCAGCCCCAGCATTTT; CDR3aa: CASSPHSGALRNQPQHF
j_gene: TRBJ2-5; abundance: .; v_gene: TRBV7-6; d_gene: TRBD2; CDR3nt: TGTGCCAGCATCCCCCGGGAAGCGGGAGAAGAGACCCAGTACTTC; CDR3aa: CASIPREAGEETQYF
j_gene: TRBJ2-3; abundance: .; v_gene: TRBV5-1; d_gene: .; CDR3nt: TGCGCCAGCAGCGCCGACTCCCAGGGGTCCACAGATACGCAGTATTTT; CDR3aa: CASSADSQGSTDTQYF
j_gene: TRBJ2-2; abundance: .; v_gene: TRBV28; d_gene: TRBD1; CDR3nt: TGTGCCAGCATAGGGGGCATCACCGGGGAGCTGTTTTTT; CDR3aa: CASIGGITGELFF
j_gene: TRBJ2-5; abundance: .; v_gene: TRBV2; d_gene: .; CDR3nt: TGTGCCAGCAGGAGGGACACGGAAGAGACCCAGTACTTC; CDR3aa: CASRRDTEETQYF
j_gene: TRBJ1-2; abundance: .; v_gene: TRBV5-8; d_gene: TRBD1; CDR3nt: TGTGCCAGCAGCTTGGCGCGGACAGGGAATGGCTACACCTTC; CDR3aa: CASSLARTGNGYTF
j_gene: TRBJ2-7; abundance: few; v_gene: TRBV6-2/TRBV6-3; d_gene: .; CDR3nt: TGTGCCAGCAGTTCCTACTACGAGCAGTACTTC; CDR3aa: CASSSYYEQYF
j_gene: TRBJ2-3; abundance: .; v_gene: TRBV6-1; d_gene: .; CDR3nt: TGTGCCAGCAGTGAAAGGGGGGGCGTTTGGGATACGCAGTATTTT; CDR3aa: CASSERGGVWDTQYF
j_gene: TRBJ2-3; abundance: .; v_gene: TRBV4-1; d_gene: TRBD2; CDR3nt: TGCGCCAGCAGCCAGCAAACTAGCGGGAGGGCGGATACGCAGTATTTT; CDR3aa: CASSQQTSGRADTQYF
j_gene: TRBJ1-5; abundance: .; v_gene: TRBV21-1; d_gene: .; CDR3nt: TGTGCCAGCAGCAATACAGGGGAAGCTAATTACAATCAGCCCCAGCATTTT; CDR3aa: CASSNTGEANYNQPQHF
j_gene: TRBJ2-3; abundance: .; v_gene: TRBV7-2; d_gene: TRBD2; CDR3nt: TGTGCCAGCAGCTTACGGGGGACTAGCGGGGCTGGCACAGATACGCAGTATTTT; CDR3aa: CASSLRGTSGAGTDTQYF
j_gene: TRBJ1-1; abundance: .; v_gene: TRBV7-7; d_gene: .; CDR3nt: TGTGCCAGCAGCTTGTTCCAGAACACTGAAGCTTTCTTT; CDR3aa: CASSLFQNTEAFF
j_gene: TRBJ2-7; abundance: .; v_gene: TRBV21-1; d_gene: .; CDR3nt: TGTGCCAGCAGCAAAGTACAGGGGGGGCGGTACGAGCAGTACTTC; CDR3aa: CASSKVQGGRYEQYF
j_gene: TRBJ2-2; abundance: .; v_gene: TRBV4-3; d_gene: TRBD2; CDR3nt: TGCGCCAGCAGCCAAGTGCTGGCGGGAGCCGACGGGGAGCTGTTTTTT; CDR3aa: CASSQVLAGADGELFF
j_gene: TRBJ1-4; abundance: .; v_gene: TRBV6-1; d_gene: .; CDR3nt: TGTGCCAGCAGTGACCTATGGGGGGGGGCCACTGAAAAACTGTTTTTT; CDR3aa: CASSDLWGGATEKLFF
j_gene: TRBJ2-5; abundance: .; v_gene: TRBV11-2; d_gene: TRBD2; CDR3nt: TGTGCCAGCAGCTTAGACGGAGGGGAGGGTCAAGAGACCCAGTACTTC; CDR3aa: CASSLDGGEGQETQYF
j_gene: TRBJ2-6; abundance: .; v_gene: TRBV18; d_gene: .; CDR3nt: TGTGCCAGCTCAGAACTCTCTGGGGCCAACGTCCTGACTTTC; CDR3aa: CASSELSGANVLTF
j_gene: TRBJ1-1; abundance: .; v_gene: TRBV10-3; d_gene: .; CDR3nt: TGTGCCATCAGTCTACAGGGCGTCAACGCTGAAGCTTTCTTT; CDR3aa: CAISLQGVNAEAFF
j_gene: TRBJ2-7; abundance: .; v_gene: TRBV27; d_gene: .; CDR3nt: TGTGCCAGCAGTCCGACGGCGCGGCCCTACGAGCAGTACTTC; CDR3aa: CASSPTARPYEQYF
j_gene: TRBJ1-1; abundance: many; v_gene: TRBV20-1; d_gene: .; CDR3nt: TGCAGTGCCTCCACTGAAGCTTTCTTT; CDR3aa: CSASTEAFF